The clone carrying this T cell receptor beta chain was seen ten or more times. The antigen remains unidentified. The entry originates in a study of neurological immune-mediated disorders. The study, taken as a whole, reports: CDR3 amino acid sequences of expanded clones were not shared across subjects, a result suggesting private repertoires in all groups.

Volunteers from a blood bank in Maryland, USA, constituted the healthy controls. The cells used in sorted libraries, CD4+ or CD8+ T cells, numbered 750,000 to 1,000,000. By 5'RACE with 10-nucleotide random UMIs, the cDNA was made. TCRdb re-derived calls from the 5' RACE reads in MiXCR, one entry per CDR3 protein. The sample includes about 38,000 distinct CDR3 sequences, approximately 5.1% of them seen just once. Trimming pared 3 bases from V and 5 bases from J, leaving 12 bases between. Germline values: CDR1 DFQATT, CDR2 SNEGSKA (reference sequence). CDR3 length: 13 amino acids. The V gene is TRBV20-1, the J gene TRBJ2-3; D ambiguous. The specimen sequenced was CD4+ T cells from blood. This TCR was recovered from a young man in good health. CDR3 residues: CSARETTGDTQYF. The CDR3 DNA reads TGCAGTGCTAGGGAAACGACTGGAGATACGCAGTATTTT.